This TCR beta chain was profiled in a study of shared clonotypes between healthy human individuals (dated by TCRdb to between 2020 and 2021). Background for the entire study: The cohort comprised two women and a few men aged 18 to 49 years. Each donor's leukapheresis produced roughly between roughly 0.85 and 9 billion PBMCs. For each donor, three plates each were used for CD4 naive and CD4 memory, two plates were used for CD8 naive, and one plate was used for CD8 memory. To estimate repertoire size and how much clonotypes are shared between individuals, the study performed deep sequencing of blood TCR repertoires from five healthy adults. To increase sequencing depth and limit assay-specific biases, different laboratories used diverse techniques to prepare libraries and sequence TCR repertoires. General findings and caveats noted by the study authors: Sampling was restricted to blood, and TCR repertoires in tissues likely differ from the TCR repertoires found in blood. Compared with non-shared clonotypes, clonotypes shared by all four sorted-subset donors had higher generation probabilities. The genetic and exposure-history diversity represented was limited by the small number of donors. Naive subsets generally had larger estimated clonotype richness than memory subsets. Pairwise subsampling led to the expectation that sequencing depth would affect the degree of clonotype sharing among donors. Rarefaction of sorted-subset datasets indicated incomplete sequencing despite the large sequencing depth. When several donors were compared, the shared fraction of clonotypes was 5% to 6.5% for naive CD4, 3.5% to 4% for naive CD8, more than 2% for memory CD4, and less than 0.45% for memory CD8.

Using the deep immunoSEQ assay, TCR CDR3 regions were amplified from genomic DNA by multiplex PCR. For each cell subset, the extracted genomic DNA was distributed evenly across all wells of several immunoSEQ 96-well plates, and each plate served as one replicate. Each replicate PCR for sorted subsets received about 210 ng genomic DNA, equal to about 29,000 T cell genomes. Purified libraries were measured with a Qubit 3.0 fluorometer, size-checked on a Bioanalyzer 2100, and measured again with the KAPA Library Quantification kit. Every immunoSEQ 96-well plate was sequenced on a separate single-read 150-cycle Illumina NextSeq 550 flow cell. The authors processed their data as follows. The immunoSEQ output contained only junctional sequences without quality scores, so filtering could not match that applied to full-length reads. Sequences were annotated with PyIR, a Python wrapper for IgBLAST v1.9, using IMGT germline references to assign V/J genes and CDR3. Reads were removed for weak V/J assignments (E-value above 1e-6), missing CDR3, stop codons, out-of-frame junctions, or ambiguous translated residues. V3J clonotypes were defined by identical inferred V gene, J gene, and CDR3 amino acid sequence. Percentage overlap between repertoires was calculated by dividing the number of shared unique clonotypes by the size of the smaller repertoire. RTK rarefaction, the Chao1 estimator, and Recon v2.1 estimates of unobserved clonotypes were used to assess repertoire richness. Generation probabilities for all TCRbeta clonotypes obtained by the gDNA method from a handful of donors were computed using OLGA. In its TCRdb copy, this immuneACCESS table keeps in-frame sequences only and misses some clones. Where compared with another copy, unresolved V genes explain less than half of these, and the others have no known cause. The DNA was the basis for D and trimming; V, J and clone size are from that table. Present in this sample are a few million clones, around 94% of which were seen just once. Together, the top ten hold around 0.15% of the sample.

The cysteine opens and the phenylalanine closes a CDR3 of 13 amino acids. Only the CDR3 portion is preserved as DNA: 39 bases, with reading frame beginning at the first base. Based on the germline V gene, the CDR1 and CDR2 sequences are KGHSH and LQKENI. The germline ends are 5 bases apart after V is trimmed by 1 base and J by 4 bases. The donors were healthy, HIV-negative adults who had no recently reported acute infections or vaccinations. Every donor was a Caucasian adult living in Nashville, Tennessee, USA. Magnetic negative selection was used to enrich CD4+ T cells, after which naive cells were positively selected on CD45RA and the negative fraction became the memory subset. After blood collection by leukapheresis, PBMCs were isolated using Ficoll-Histopaque density gradient centrifugation and then cryopreserved in the vapor phase of liquid nitrogen. Analytical flow cytometry was used to check the purity and quantity of each magnetically sorted T cell population. From each sorted fraction, genomic DNA was isolated and quantified by UV absorbance on a Nanodrop 2000c.

A word on this clone: No cognate antigen has been identified for it. The sample holds no much larger clone one base away, and base qualities are not on file.

This TCR came from a man between 18 and 35 years old in good health. The receptor chain draws on TRBV18 and TRBJ2-1, with no confidently assigned D gene. Sequencing input: naive CD4+ T cells sorted from blood. In light of the paper, this sample's cell subset or site label describes: CD45RA+ positively selected. The nucleotide sequence is given as TGTGCCAGCTCACCACGACGTTACAATGAGCAGTTCTTC. This gives the protein CASSPRRYNEQFF.